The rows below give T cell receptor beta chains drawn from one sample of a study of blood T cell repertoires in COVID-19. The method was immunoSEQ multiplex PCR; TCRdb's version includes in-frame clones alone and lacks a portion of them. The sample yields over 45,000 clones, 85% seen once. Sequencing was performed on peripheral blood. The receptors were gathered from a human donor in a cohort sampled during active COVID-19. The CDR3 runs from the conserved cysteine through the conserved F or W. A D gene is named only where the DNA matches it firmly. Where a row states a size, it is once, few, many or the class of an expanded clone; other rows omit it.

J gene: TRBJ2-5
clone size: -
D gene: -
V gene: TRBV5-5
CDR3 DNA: TGTGCCAGCAGCCCCGGCGGTAACCAAGAGACCCAGTACTTC
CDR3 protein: CASSPGGNQETQYF

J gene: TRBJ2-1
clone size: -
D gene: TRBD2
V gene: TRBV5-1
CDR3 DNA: TGCGCCAGCAGCTTCGGGGGGTTGGGTAACAATGAGCAGTTCTTC
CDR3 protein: CASSFGGLGNNEQFF

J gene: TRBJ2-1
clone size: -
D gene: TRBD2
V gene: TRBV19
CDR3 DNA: TGTGCCAGTAGTGGCGTCCCGGGACTAGCCGCTAAACTAAATGAGCAGTTCTTC
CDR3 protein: CASSGVPGLAAKLNEQFF

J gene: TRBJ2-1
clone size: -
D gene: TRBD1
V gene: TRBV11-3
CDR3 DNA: TGTGCCAGCAGCCCCCGGGACAGGTTCAATGAGCAGTTCTTC
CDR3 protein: CASSPRDRFNEQFF

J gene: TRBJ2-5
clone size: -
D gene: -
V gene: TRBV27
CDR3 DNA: TGTGCCAGCAGTTTATTCGGGGTCCCCGGGGAGACCCAGTACTTC
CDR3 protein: CASSLFGVPGETQYF

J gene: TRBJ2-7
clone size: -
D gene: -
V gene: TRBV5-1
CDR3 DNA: TGCGCCAGCAGCTTCGCGGATTTAGACTACGAGCAGTACTTC
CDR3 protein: CASSFADLDYEQYF

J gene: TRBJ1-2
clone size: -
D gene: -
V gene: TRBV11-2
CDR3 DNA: TGTGCCAGCAGCTTCGGCGGGGGCCGAACTAACTATGGCTACACCTTC
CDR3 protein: CASSFGGGRTNYGYTF

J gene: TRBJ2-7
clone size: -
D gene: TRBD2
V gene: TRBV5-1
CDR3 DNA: TGCGCCAGCAGCTTGTTGACTAGCGGGACTTACGAGCAGTACTTC
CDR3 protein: CASSLLTSGTYEQYF

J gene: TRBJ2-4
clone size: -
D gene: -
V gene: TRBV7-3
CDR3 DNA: TGTGCCAGCAGCCCCGAGGGGGGGAACATTCAGTACTTC
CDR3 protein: CASSPEGGNIQYF

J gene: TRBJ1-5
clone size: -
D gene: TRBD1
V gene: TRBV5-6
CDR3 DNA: TGTGCCAGCAGCTATCGACAGGGCTGGGATCAGCCCCAGCATTTT
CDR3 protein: CASSYRQGWDQPQHF

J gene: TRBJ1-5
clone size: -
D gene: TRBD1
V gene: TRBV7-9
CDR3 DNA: TGTGCCAGCAGCCCTCCCGGGACAGGGATGCAGCCCCAGCATTTT
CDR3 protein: CASSPPGTGMQPQHF

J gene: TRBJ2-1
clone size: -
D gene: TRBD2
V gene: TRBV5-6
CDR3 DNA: TGTGCCAGCAGCTCATGGGGGCTAGCGGGAGAGTCCTACAATGAGCAGTTCTTC
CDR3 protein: CASSSWGLAGESYNEQFF

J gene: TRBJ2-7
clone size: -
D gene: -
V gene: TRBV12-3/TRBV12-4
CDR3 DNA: TGTGCCAGCAGTTTAGGCTACTACGAGCAGTACTTC
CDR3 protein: CASSLGYYEQYF

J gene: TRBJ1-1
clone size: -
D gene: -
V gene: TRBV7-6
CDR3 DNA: TGTGCCAGCAGCACCGGACAGAACACTGAAGCTTTCTTT
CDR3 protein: CASSTGQNTEAFF

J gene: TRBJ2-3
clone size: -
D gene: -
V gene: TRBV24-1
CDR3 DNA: TGTGCCACCAGCAACCCAGGGACAATCACAGATACGCAGTATTTT
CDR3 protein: CATSNPGTITDTQYF

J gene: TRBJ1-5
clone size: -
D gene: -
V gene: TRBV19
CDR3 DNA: TGTGCCAGTAGACGGGATGGCAATCAGCCCCAGCATTTT
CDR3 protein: CASRRDGNQPQHF

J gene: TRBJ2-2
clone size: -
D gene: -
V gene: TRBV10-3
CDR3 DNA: TGTGCCATCAGTGAGGTTCGGGGGGCGGACACCGGGGAGCTGTTTTTT
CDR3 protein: CAISEVRGADTGELFF

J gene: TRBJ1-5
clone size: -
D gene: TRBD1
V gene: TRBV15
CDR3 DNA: TGTGCCACCAGCACCGCCTGGACAGGAGGCAATCAGCCCCAGCATTTT
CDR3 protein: CATSTAWTGGNQPQHF

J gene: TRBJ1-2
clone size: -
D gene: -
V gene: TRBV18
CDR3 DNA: TGTGCCAGCTCACCGAACTCCGAACCAGTTGGTGGCGGTGGCTACACCTTC
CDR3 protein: CASSPNSEPVGGGGYTF

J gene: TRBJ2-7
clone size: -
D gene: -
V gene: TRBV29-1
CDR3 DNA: TGCAGCGTAACCGGACTTGACGAGCAGTACTTC
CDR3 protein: CSVTGLDEQYF

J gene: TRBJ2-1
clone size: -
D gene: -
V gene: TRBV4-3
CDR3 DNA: TGCGCCAGCAGCCAAGATGCGGGATTCCACAATGAGCAGTTCTTC
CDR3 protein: CASSQDAGFHNEQFF

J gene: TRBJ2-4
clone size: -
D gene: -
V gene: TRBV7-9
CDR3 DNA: TGTGCCAGCAGAAAACGAGGCAGGGGAGAACCCAAAAACATTCAGTACTTC
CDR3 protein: CASRKRGRGEPKNIQYF

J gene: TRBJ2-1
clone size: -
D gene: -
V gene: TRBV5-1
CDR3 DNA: TGCGCCAGCAGCTTGGCGGGAGAATTCTACAATGAGCAGTTCTTC
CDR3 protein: CASSLAGEFYNEQFF

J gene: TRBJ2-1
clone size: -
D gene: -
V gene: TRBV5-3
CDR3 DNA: TGTGCCAGAAGCCATTACGGGTCCGCCTTCTACAATGAGCAGTTCTTC
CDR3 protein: CARSHYGSAFYNEQFF

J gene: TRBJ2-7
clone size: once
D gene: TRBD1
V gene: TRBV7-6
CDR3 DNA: TGTGCCAGCAGCTACACTAACGACAGGGTTAGCTACGAGCAGTACTTC
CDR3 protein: CASSYTNDRVSYEQYF

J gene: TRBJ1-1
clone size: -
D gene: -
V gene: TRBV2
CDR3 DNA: TGTGCCAGCAGTGACTCATTCGGCGGAATGGGTAACACTGAAGCTTTCTTT
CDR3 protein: CASSDSFGGMGNTEAFF

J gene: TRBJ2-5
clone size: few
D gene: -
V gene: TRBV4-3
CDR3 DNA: TGCGCCAGCAGCCCGTCGGAGGCTAGCGGAGGGGGAACCCCAGGAGCCCAGTACTTC
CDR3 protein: CASSPSEASGGGTPGAQYF

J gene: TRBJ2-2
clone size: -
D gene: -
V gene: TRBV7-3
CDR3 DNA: TGTGCCAGCAGCTTAAAACTTGGTGGGGAGCTGTTTTTT
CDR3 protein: CASSLKLGGELFF

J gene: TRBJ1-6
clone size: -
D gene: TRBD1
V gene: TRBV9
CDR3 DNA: TGTGCCAGCAGCTCACACGGACAGGGGGACGCACCCCTCCACTTT
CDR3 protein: CASSSHGQGDAPLHF

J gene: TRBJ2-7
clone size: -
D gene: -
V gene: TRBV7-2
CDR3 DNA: TGTGCCAGCAGCTTACGTCAGGCCACCTACGAGCAGTACTTC
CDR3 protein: CASSLRQATYEQYF

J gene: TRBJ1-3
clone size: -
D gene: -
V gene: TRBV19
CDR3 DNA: TGTGCCAGCAGGGCAGGGGTCTCTGGAAACACCATATATTTT
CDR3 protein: CASRAGVSGNTIYF

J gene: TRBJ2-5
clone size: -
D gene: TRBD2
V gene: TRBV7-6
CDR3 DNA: TGTGCCAGCAGCTTAATCGTTAGCGGGAGGGCCGGGGAGACCCAGTACTTC
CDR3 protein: CASSLIVSGRAGETQYF

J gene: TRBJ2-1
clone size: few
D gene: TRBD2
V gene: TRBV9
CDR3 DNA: TGTGCCAGCAGCGTAAGGGGACTAGCGGGGAATGAGCAGTTCTTC
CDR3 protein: CASSVRGLAGNEQFF

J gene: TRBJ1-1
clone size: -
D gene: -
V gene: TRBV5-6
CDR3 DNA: TGTGCCAGCAGCGGGTTACAGGGTGTTGCGACTGAAGCTTTCTTT
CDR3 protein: CASSGLQGVATEAFF

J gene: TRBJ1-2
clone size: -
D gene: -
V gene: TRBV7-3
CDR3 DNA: TGTGCCAGCAGCTTAGACGGCAGGGCTGGCTACACCTTC
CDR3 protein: CASSLDGRAGYTF

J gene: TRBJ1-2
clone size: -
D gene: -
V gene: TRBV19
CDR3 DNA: TGTGCCAGTAGTTGGGCAGGGAACGAGAACTATGGCTACACCTTC
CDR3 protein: CASSWAGNENYGYTF

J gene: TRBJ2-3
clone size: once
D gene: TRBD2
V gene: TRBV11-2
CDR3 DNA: TGTGCCAGCAGCACCCTGGGACTAGCGGGACAGGATACGCAGTATTTT
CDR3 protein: CASSTLGLAGQDTQYF

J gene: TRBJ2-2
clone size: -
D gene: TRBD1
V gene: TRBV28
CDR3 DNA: TGTGCCAGCTTGACAGGGATCAACACCGGGGAGCTGTTTTTT
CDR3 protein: CASLTGINTGELFF

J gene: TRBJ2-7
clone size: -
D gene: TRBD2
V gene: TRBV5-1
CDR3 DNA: TGCGCCAGCAGCTGGCCTACTAGCGGCAAAGACTCCTACGAGCAGTACTTC
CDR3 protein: CASSWPTSGKDSYEQYF

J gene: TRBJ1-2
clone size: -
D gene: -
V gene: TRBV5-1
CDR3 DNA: TGCGCCAGCAGCTTGGGACAGTTGGAGATCTATGGCTACACCTTC
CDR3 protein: CASSLGQLEIYGYTF

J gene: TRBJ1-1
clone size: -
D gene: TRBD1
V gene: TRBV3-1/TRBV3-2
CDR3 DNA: TGTGCCAGCAGTGACCCAGGACAGGGGAGGGGTGAAGCTTTCTTT
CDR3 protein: CASSDPGQGRGEAFF

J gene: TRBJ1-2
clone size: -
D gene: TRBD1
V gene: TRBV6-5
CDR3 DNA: TGTGCCAGCAGCACCAACAGGGGGCTCCGGGATGGCTACACCTTC
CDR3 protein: CASSTNRGLRDGYTF

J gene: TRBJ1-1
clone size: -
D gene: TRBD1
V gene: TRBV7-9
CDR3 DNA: TGTGCCAGCAGCTTATTGCCCCGGACAGGGGACACTGAAGCTTTCTTT
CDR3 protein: CASSLLPRTGDTEAFF